One and the same sample provided the 22 T cell receptor beta chains below, sequenced in a study of blood T cell repertoires in COVID-19. Profiled with immunoSEQ multiplex PCR; TCRdb holds only in-frame clones, not every one. The sample consists of about 110,000 clones, about 88% of them appearing once. Sequencing used peripheral blood. Receptor source: a man aged 40-50 years with acute or convalescent COVID-19.

CDR3 protein: CASSPLGGSLNSPLHF. CDR3 nucleotide sequence: TGTGCCAGCAGCCCCCTGGGAGGCAGTTTGAATTCACCCCTCCACTTT. This chain links TRBV9 with TRBJ1-6; D unclear. The ends were cut back, 4 bases at V and 7 bases at J, with 18 bases in the middle. Germline CDR1 reads SGDLS; CDR2 reads YYNGEE. CDR3 length: 16 amino acids.

The rearrangement joins TRBV7-6 to TRBJ2-5; 12 bases are a match to TRBD2. With 0 bases clipped from V and 4 bases from J, the junction kept 3 bases outside the gene matches. Germline loops: CDR1 SGHVS, CDR2 FNYEAQ. The CDR3 runs to 16 residues. The CDR3 is CASSLALAGGLETQYF. DNA of the CDR3: TGTGCCAGCAGCTTAGCTCTAGCGGGAGGGTTAGAGACCCAGTACTTC.

In DNA, the CDR3 is TGTGCCAGCAGCTCATCCACTAGCGGGGGGCTTTCCGGAACGCAGTATTTT. It specifies CASSSSTSGGLSGTQYF. The chain recombines TRBV13 with TRBJ2-3, with 12 positions matching TRBD2. Unmatched junction bases numbered 14, after V lost 4 bases and J lost 9 bases. Germline CDR1 PRHDT, CDR2 FYEKMQ (reference sequence). This CDR3 has 17 amino acids.

This rearrangement joins TRBV28 to TRBJ1-5; perhaps TRBD1 as D (6 bases). This CDR3 has 14 residues. Per germline, CDR1 MDHEN and CDR2 SYDVKM. V lost 5 bases, J lost 7 bases, and 15 bases lay in between. CDR3 protein: CASSRTGIYQPQHF. CDR3 in DNA: TGTGCCAGCAGTCGCACAGGGATCTACCAGCCCCAGCATTTT.

The chain carries TRBV3-1 (or the pseudogene TRBV3-2) and TRBJ1-1, with TRBD1 matching 8 bases. Germline V CDR1 and CDR2: LGHDT, YNNKEL (reference sequence). The CDR3 is 17 residues long. With 7 bases clipped from V and 4 bases from J, the junction kept 17 bases outside the gene matches. CDR3 protein: CASIASDRGLSSTEAFF. The CDR3, as DNA: TGTGCCAGCATCGCTTCAGACAGGGGCCTGAGCAGCACTGAAGCTTTCTTT.

The chain joins TRBV5-1 to TRBJ1-4, with TRBD1 matching 8 bases. The germline gives CDR1 SGHRS, CDR2 YFSETQ. The ends lost 5 bases at V and 6 bases at J; junction bases unmatched: 6. There are 14 residues in the CDR3. As DNA, the CDR3 is TGCGCCAGCAGATCGGGGACAGGTTATGAAAAACTGTTTTTT. The encoded protein is CASRSGTGYEKLFF.

This chain connects TRBV7-9 to TRBJ1-2; D is perhaps TRBD1 (6 bases). Germline V gives CDR1 SEHNR, CDR2 FQNEAQ (reference sequence). The ends were cut back, 1 base at V and 8 bases at J, with 14 bases in the middle. This CDR3 spans 14 amino acids. CDR3 sequence reads: CASSLGRGANGYTF. Written as DNA, the CDR3 is TGTGCCAGCAGCTTAGGGCGGGGGGCGAACGGCTACACCTTC.

V is TRBV28 and J is TRBJ1-6, with TRBD1 identical over 9 bases. CDR3 size: 17 residues. The germline gives CDR1 MDHEN, CDR2 SYDVKM. Trimming at V came to 7 bases and at J to 2 bases, leaving 9 bases not matched to a gene. This CDR3 is CASMGQGRGTYNSPLHF. The CDR3 nucleotides read TGTGCCAGCATGGGACAGGGTCGGGGGACCTATAATTCACCCCTCCACTTT.

The J gene is TRBJ2-1, the V gene TRBV6-5; 9 bases match TRBD2. This CDR3 comprises 15 residues. V lost 4 bases, J lost 6 bases, and 7 bases stayed unmatched. CDR1 and CDR2 from the germline V gene are MNHEY and SVGAGI. The CDR3 here is CASSSWGSGGNEQFF. The CDR3 nucleotides read TGTGCCAGCAGTTCTTGGGGTAGCGGGGGCAATGAGCAGTTCTTC.

The chain links TRBV18 to TRBJ2-3; TRBD1 aligns across 7 bases. CDR1 is KGHSH and CDR2 is LQKENI in the germline V gene. This CDR3 is 15 amino acids long. The trim removed 3 bases at V and 1 base at J, leaving 4 bases unmatched. CDR3 bases: TGTGCCAGCTCACCTATCGGGACAGGCACAGATACGCAGTATTTT. Translating gives CASSPIGTGTDTQYF.

V is TRBV5-1 and J is TRBJ2-3; TRBD1 matches at 7 bases. Germline trimming cut 6 bases from V and 0 bases from J; bases unmatched to any gene: 4. Germline V gene lookup returns CDR1 SGHRS and CDR2 YFSETQ. This CDR3 spans 14 amino acids. The CDR3 is CASTRDSSTDTQYF. The CDR3 bases are TGCGCCAGCACCCGGGACAGTAGCACAGATACGCAGTATTTT.

This chain connects TRBV3-1 (or the pseudogene TRBV3-2) to TRBJ1-1; D possibly corresponds to TRBD1 (6 bases). The V gene's germline CDR1 is LGHDT and CDR2 YNNKEL (reference sequence). The CDR3 covers 14 residues. Trimming removed 2 bases at V and 10 bases at J, with 17 bases between. CDR3 sequence: CASSQSMGGGGAFF. In DNA form, the CDR3 reads TGTGCCAGCAGCCAAAGCATGGGAGGGGGGGGAGCTTTCTTT.

The V call is TRBV5-1, the J call TRBJ2-7, with 9 bases that match TRBD1. The V segment lost 4 bases and the J segment 0 bases; nucleotides outside the gene matches: 11. The CDR3 spans 17 residues. Germline assignment: CDR1 SGHRS and CDR2 YFSETQ. CDR3: CASSPGQGTFLSYEQYF. DNA of the CDR3: TGCGCCAGCAGCCCTGGACAGGGGACTTTCCTCTCCTACGAGCAGTACTTC.

CDR3 sequence: CASSYSTGHYEQYF. In DNA form, the CDR3 reads TGTGCCAGCAGTTACTCGACAGGCCACTACGAGCAGTACTTC. J is TRBJ2-7 and V is TRBV6-5, with D perhaps matching TRBD1 (6 bases). This CDR3 contains 14 residues. The V end lost 0 bases, the J end lost 3 bases, and 9 bases lay between the germline ends. Per the germline V gene, CDR1 is MNHEY and CDR2 is SVGAGI.

This chain joins TRBV7-2 and TRBJ1-1; D perhaps matches TRBD1 (5 bases). Germline loops: CDR1 SGHTA, CDR2 FQGNSA. The length of the CDR3 is 12 residues. Trimming shortened V by 4 bases and J by 5 bases, and 8 bases separated the two germline ends. CDR3 amino acids: CASSWGVTEAFF. The CDR3 DNA reads as TGTGCCAGCAGCTGGGGGGTGACTGAAGCTTTCTTT.

The V and J genes are TRBV28 and TRBJ1-3; D gene ambiguous. V was shortened by 8 bases and J by 2 bases, with 13 bases between the two germline ends. CDR3 size: 14 residues. Germline V gene lookup returns CDR1 MDHEN and CDR2 SYDVKM. CDR3 residues: CASSTPRTGNTIYF. CDR3 DNA sequence: TGTGCCAGCTCGACACCCCGCACTGGAAACACCATATATTTT.

The chain recombines TRBV27 with TRBJ1-6; 7 nucleotides align to TRBD1. The CDR3 has 14 residues. Germline V CDR1 and CDR2: MNHEY, SMNVEV (reference sequence). J gave up 4 bases and V 7 bases, and 4 bases lay outside the gene matches. Here the CDR3 reads CASTPGQYNSPLHF. CDR3 DNA: TGTGCCAGCACCCCGGGACAGTATAATTCACCCCTCCACTTT.

The V and J genes are TRBV2 and TRBJ1-1; D remains unclear. This CDR3 is 14 amino acids long. V lost 4 bases, J lost 0 bases, and 9 bases lay in between. Germline V gives CDR1 SNHLY, CDR2 FYNNEI. CDR3 in amino acids: CASSANSMNTEAFF. DNA for the CDR3: TGTGCCAGCAGTGCAAACTCGATGAACACTGAAGCTTTCTTT.

This clone was seen only once. The chain has TRBV4-1 and TRBJ2-2, with a weak D call TRBD2 (5 bases). With 11 bases removed from V and 3 bases from J, the gap between germline ends came to 19 bases. The CDR3 sequence is 15 residues long. The germline gives CDR1 MGHRA, CDR2 YSYEKL. The CDR3 DNA reads TGCGCCGCCAGTACGAGGGAAGGCGACACCGGGGAGCTGTTTTTT. Translating gives CAASTREGDTGELFF.

In this sample, this clone turned up once. V gene TRBV10-2 combines with J gene TRBJ1-6, with 7 bases that match TRBD1. CDR3 length: 16 residues. V shed 6 bases, J shed 7 bases, and the junction held 12 bases outside the gene matches. Germline assignment: CDR1 WSHSY and CDR2 SAAADI. CDR3 amino acids: CASRGDRAHGNSPLHF. In nucleotides, the CDR3 is TGCGCCAGCAGGGGAGACAGGGCCCATGGCAATTCACCCCTCCACTTT.

About this clone: Other nucleotide sequences in the sample specify the same CDR3. This chain uses TRBV6-4 with TRBJ2-3; 13 nucleotides align to TRBD2. V trimming: 2 bases; J trimming: 2 bases; junction bases outside the gene matches: 4. This CDR3 spans 17 amino acids. The V gene's germline CDR1 is MRHNA and CDR2 SNTAGT. The CDR3 here is CASSDIGLAGATDTQYF. The CDR3 nucleotides read TGTGCCAGCAGTGACATTGGACTAGCGGGGGCCACAGATACGCAGTATTTT.

The chain employs TRBV7-9 and TRBJ2-7, with 10 nucleotides matching TRBD2. V lost 3 bases to trimming and J lost 4 bases; unmatched junction nucleotides: 3. The CDR3 loop spans 14 amino acids. Germline V CDR1 and CDR2: SEHNR, FQNEAQ (reference sequence). Here the CDR3 DNA reads TGTGCCAGCAGCTTTGCTAGCGGGGGTTACGAGCAGTACTTC. It yields the protein CASSFASGGYEQYF.